Listed below are T cell receptor beta chains from one sample, sequenced in a study of identical twins. One entry per CDR3 protein, called by TCRdb with MiXCR from the 5' RACE reads. The profile shows roughly 500,000 distinct CDR3 sequences, roughly a fifth of them singletons. The data also belong to a second study, concerning T cells expressing NK-cell markers.

Material: CD4+ T cells sorted from blood. These receptors were collected from a woman under 30 in good health. Each CDR3 is given with its conserved first and last residue. The order of the fields is clone size, J gene, V gene, D gene, CDR3 protein, CDR3 DNA. The D gene is left open where the match is weak. A row's size may be missing; if present it is once, few, many or a size class.

>few|TRBJ2-1|TRBV5-1|TRBD2
CASTRTSGNEQFF
TGCGCCAGCACCAGGACTAGCGGCAATGAGCAGTTCTTC
>few|TRBJ2-1|TRBV6-2/TRBV6-3|-
CASSQRVFGSYNEQFF
TGTGCCAGCAGTCAAAGGGTTTTCGGATCCTACAATGAGCAGTTCTTC
>-|TRBJ2-1|TRBV3-1|-
CASRRGTPMGDQQFF
TGTGCCAGCAGGCGCGGCACCCCTATGGGGGATCAGCAGTTCTTC
>few|TRBJ2-7|TRBV7-2|TRBD2
CASSFLAGGPYEQYF
TGTGCCAGCAGTTTCTTAGCGGGGGGGCCTTACGAGCAGTACTTC
>-|TRBJ2-1|TRBV3-1|TRBD1
CASSPTGHNEQFF
TGTGCCAGCAGCCCGACAGGGCACAATGAGCAGTTCTTC
>-|TRBJ2-6|TRBV5-1|TRBD1
CASKTGAGANVLTF
TGCGCCAGCAAGACAGGGGCTGGGGCCAACGTCCTGACTTTC
>few|TRBJ1-6|TRBV12-3/TRBV12-4|-
CASSLGYSPLHF
TGTGCCAGCAGTCTAGGTTATTCACCCCTCCACTTT
>many|TRBJ2-2|TRBV7-2|-
CASSLDRSTGELFF
TGTGCCAGCAGCTTGGACAGATCCACCGGGGAGCTGTTTTTT
>few|TRBJ1-2|TRBV20-1|-
CSAGGDHGYTF
TGCAGTGCGGGGGGGGACCATGGCTACACCTTC
>-|TRBJ2-1|TRBV20-1|-
CSARFSSASYNEQFF
TGCAGTGCTAGATTCAGTAGTGCCTCCTACAATGAGCAGTTCTTC
>-|TRBJ2-4|TRBV3-1|TRBD1
CASSPGQKYIQYF
TGTGCCAGCAGTCCGGGACAGAAATACATTCAGTACTTC
>few|TRBJ2-2|TRBV6-6|-
CASRGLVAGELFF
TGTGCCAGCAGGGGGCTCGTAGCCGGGGAGCTGTTTTTT
>-|TRBJ2-7|TRBV12-3/TRBV12-4|-
CASSKRDLGEQYF
TGTGCCAGCAGTAAACGGGACTTGGGCGAGCAGTACTTC
>-|TRBJ2-3|TRBV20-1|TRBD1
CSRQGSITDTQYF
TGCAGCAGACAGGGATCTATCACAGATACGCAGTATTTT
>many|TRBJ2-1|TRBV20-1|-
CSAAPAGRMSEQFF
TGCAGTGCTGCCCCCGCTGGGAGGATGAGTGAGCAGTTCTTC
>-|TRBJ1-5|TRBV10-3|-
CAISESGGVVNQPQHF
TGTGCCATCAGTGAGTCAGGGGGAGTCGTCAATCAGCCCCAGCATTTT
>few|TRBJ2-1|TRBV3-1|-
CASSQSRSHNEQFF
TGTGCCAGCAGCCAATCCCGTAGCCACAATGAGCAGTTCTTC
>many|TRBJ1-2|TRBV5-1|TRBD1
CASSLVGTDYGYTF
TGCGCCAGCAGCTTGGTTGGGACAGACTATGGCTACACCTTC
>-|TRBJ1-1|TRBV29-1|-
CSVERQVTEAFF
TGCAGCGTTGAGCGACAAGTCACTGAAGCTTTCTTT
>few|TRBJ2-1|TRBV20-1|TRBD2
CSARDLPSGGREQFF
TGCAGTGCTAGAGATTTGCCTAGCGGGGGGAGGGAGCAGTTCTTC
>-|TRBJ2-3|TRBV2|TRBD2
CAGGLGADTQYF
TGTGCCGGAGGACTAGGGGCAGATACGCAGTATTTT
>few|TRBJ1-2|TRBV6-5|-
CASSYIRGTGVKNYGYTF
TGTGCCAGCAGTTACATTAGGGGGACGGGGGTTAAAAACTATGGCTACACCTTC
>many|TRBJ1-1|TRBV6-5|-
CASRRGAEAFF
TGTGCCAGCAGGAGGGGCGCTGAAGCTTTCTTT
>few|TRBJ2-5|TRBV20-1|TRBD2
CSAGFSGGPQETQYF
TGCAGTGCTGGCTTTAGCGGGGGGCCTCAAGAGACCCAGTACTTC
>many|TRBJ2-5|TRBV7-2|-
CASSLAVPETQYF
TGTGCCAGCAGCTTAGCAGTCCCCGAGACCCAGTACTTC